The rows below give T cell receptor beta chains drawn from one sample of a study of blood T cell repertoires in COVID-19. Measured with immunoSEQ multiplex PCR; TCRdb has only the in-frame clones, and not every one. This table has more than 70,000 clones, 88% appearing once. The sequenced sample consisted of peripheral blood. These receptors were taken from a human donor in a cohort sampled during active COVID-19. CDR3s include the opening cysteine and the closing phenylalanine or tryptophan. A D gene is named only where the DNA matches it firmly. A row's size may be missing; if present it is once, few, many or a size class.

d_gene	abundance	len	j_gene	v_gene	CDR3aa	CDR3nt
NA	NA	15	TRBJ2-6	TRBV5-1	CASRGRGPGANVLTF	TGCGCCAGCAGAGGGCGAGGGCCTGGGGCCAACGTCCTGACTTTC
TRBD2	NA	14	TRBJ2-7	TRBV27	CASSPRAGDYEQYF	TGTGCCAGCAGTCCCCGAGCGGGAGACTACGAGCAGTACTTC
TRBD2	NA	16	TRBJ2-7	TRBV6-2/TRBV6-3	CASSYMKIAGAYEQYF	TGTGCCAGCAGTTATATGAAGATAGCGGGAGCCTACGAGCAGTACTTC
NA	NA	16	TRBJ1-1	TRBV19	CASTRGGRGLNTEAFF	TGTGCCAGTACCCGAGGAGGGAGAGGATTGAACACTGAAGCTTTCTTT
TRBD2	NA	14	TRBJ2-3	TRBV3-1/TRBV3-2	CASSRGLAPDTQYF	TGTGCCAGCAGCCGGGGACTAGCCCCAGATACGCAGTATTTT
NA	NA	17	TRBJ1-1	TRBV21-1	CASSKGGTGRGNTEAFF	TGTGCCAGCAGCAAAGGAGGGACAGGGAGGGGAAACACTGAAGCTTTCTTT
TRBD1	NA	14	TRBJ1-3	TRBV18	CASSLRTGGNTIYF	TGTGCCAGCTCATTACGGACAGGGGGAAACACCATATATTTT
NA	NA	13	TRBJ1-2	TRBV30	CAWTTAGNYGYTF	TGTGCCTGGACTACGGCGGGTAACTATGGCTACACCTTC
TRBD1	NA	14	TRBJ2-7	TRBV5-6	CASSLATGSLEQYF	TGTGCCAGCAGCTTGGCGACAGGGAGTCTCGAGCAGTACTTC
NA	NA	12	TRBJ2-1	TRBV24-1	CATSDPRTEQFF	TGTGCCACCAGTGATCCGCGTACTGAGCAGTTCTTC
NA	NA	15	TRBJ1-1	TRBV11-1	CASSLGQIMNTEAFF	TGTGCCAGCAGCTTAGGACAGATAATGAACACTGAAGCTTTCTTT
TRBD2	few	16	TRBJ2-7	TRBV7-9	CASSLSGTRLIYEQYF	TGTGCCAGCAGCTTATCCGGGACTAGACTAATCTACGAGCAGTACTTC
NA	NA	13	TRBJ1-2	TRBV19	CASRGRGAGGYTF	TGTGCCAGTAGGGGCCGGGGGGCTGGCGGCTACACCTTC
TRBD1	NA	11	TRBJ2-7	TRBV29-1	CSVERGPEQYF	TGCAGCGTTGAAAGGGGGCCCGAGCAGTACTTC
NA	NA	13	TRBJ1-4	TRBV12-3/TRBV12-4	CASSLEGVPKLFF	TGTGCCAGCAGTTTAGAGGGGGTGCCGAAACTGTTTTTT
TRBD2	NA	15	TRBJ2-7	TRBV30	CAFHRGLAGSYEQYF	TGTGCCTTCCATAGGGGACTAGCGGGATCCTACGAGCAGTACTTC
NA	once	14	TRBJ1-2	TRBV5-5	CASSPGVGGYGYTF	TGTGCCAGCAGCCCGGGGGTGGGCGGCTATGGCTACACCTTC
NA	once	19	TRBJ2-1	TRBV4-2	CASSQVLSPAILDDNEQFF	TGTGCCAGCAGCCAAGTATTATCGCCGGCCATCCTAGACGATAATGAGCAGTTCTTC
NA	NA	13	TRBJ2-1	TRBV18	CASSPLRRNEQFF	TGTGCCAGCTCACCATTAAGGAGGAATGAGCAGTTCTTC
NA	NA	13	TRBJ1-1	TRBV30	CAWSGQLNTEAFF	TGTGCCTGGAGTGGTCAGTTAAACACTGAAGCTTTCTTT
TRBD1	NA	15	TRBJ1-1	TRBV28	CASSSPQGRGTEAFF	TGTGCCAGCAGTTCTCCACAGGGGAGAGGCACTGAAGCTTTCTTT
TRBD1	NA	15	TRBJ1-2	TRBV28	CASRAGTGGILGYTF	TGTGCCAGCAGGGCAGGGACAGGGGGCATCTTAGGCTACACCTTC
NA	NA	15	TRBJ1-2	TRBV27	CATRPRDNPLYGYTF	TGTGCCACCCGGCCGAGGGATAACCCTCTCTATGGCTACACCTTC
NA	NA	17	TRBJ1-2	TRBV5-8	CASSPWSGGRSDYGYTF	TGTGCCAGCAGCCCGTGGTCCGGGGGTCGGTCCGACTATGGCTACACCTTC
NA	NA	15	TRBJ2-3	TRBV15	CATSRDPGSADTQYF	TGTGCCACCAGCAGAGATCCGGGGAGCGCAGATACGCAGTATTTT
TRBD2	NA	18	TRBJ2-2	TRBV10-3	CATSITPLAGGYTGELFF	TGTGCCACCAGTATTACACCACTAGCGGGGGGATACACCGGGGAGCTGTTTTTT
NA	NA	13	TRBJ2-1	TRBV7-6	CASSLLPGNEQFF	TGTGCCAGCAGCCTCCTTCCGGGCAATGAGCAGTTCTTC
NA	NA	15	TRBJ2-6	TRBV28	CASSLGNSGANVLTF	TGTGCCAGCAGTTTGGGCAACTCTGGGGCCAACGTCCTGACTTTC
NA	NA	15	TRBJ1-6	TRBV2	CASKGGGLYNSPLHF	TGTGCCAGCAAGGGGGGGGGTTTGTATAATTCACCCCTCCACTTT
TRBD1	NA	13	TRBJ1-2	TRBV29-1	CSGRDSENYGYTF	TGCAGCGGACGGGACAGCGAGAACTATGGCTACACCTTC
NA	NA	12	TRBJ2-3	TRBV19	CASSTGGDTQYF	TGTGCCAGTAGTACAGGAGGGGATACGCAGTATTTT
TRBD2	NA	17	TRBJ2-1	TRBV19	CASSVPTSRITYNEQFF	TGTGCCAGTAGTGTCCCGACTAGCAGAATTACCTACAATGAGCAGTTCTTC
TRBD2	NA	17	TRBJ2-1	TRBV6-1	CASSEARTSGGYNEQFF	TGTGCCAGCAGTGAAGCTAGGACTAGCGGGGGTTACAATGAGCAGTTCTTC
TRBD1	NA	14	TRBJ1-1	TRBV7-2	CASSQEPPGGRAFF	TGTGCCAGCAGCCAGGAACCCCCAGGGGGCAGAGCTTTCTTT
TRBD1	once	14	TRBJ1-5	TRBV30	CAWSAGQGDQPQHF	TGTGCCTGGAGTGCCGGACAGGGCGATCAGCCCCAGCATTTT
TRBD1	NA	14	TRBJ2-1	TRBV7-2	CASSSQTGVNEQFF	TGTGCCAGCAGCTCACAAACAGGGGTCAATGAGCAGTTCTTC
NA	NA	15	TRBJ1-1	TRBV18	CASSPDGQPNTEAFF	TGTGCCAGCTCACCGGACGGACAGCCCAACACTGAAGCTTTCTTT
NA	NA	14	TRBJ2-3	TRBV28	CASSRPERTDTQYF	TGTGCCAGCAGCCGGCCGGAGCGCACAGATACGCAGTATTTT
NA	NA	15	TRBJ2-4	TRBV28	CASSLGAVAKNIQYF	TGTGCCAGCAGTTTAGGGGCAGTAGCCAAAAACATTCAGTACTTC
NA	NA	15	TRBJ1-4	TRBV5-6	CASSLAEIPNEKLFF	TGTGCCAGCAGCTTGGCAGAAATCCCTAATGAAAAACTGTTTTTT
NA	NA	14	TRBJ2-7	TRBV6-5	CASSYGGGGNEQYF	TGTGCCAGCAGTTACGGAGGAGGGGGCAACGAGCAGTACTTC
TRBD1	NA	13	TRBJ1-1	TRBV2	CASSEDRGSIAFF	TGTGCCAGCAGTGAAGACAGGGGGAGTATAGCTTTCTTT
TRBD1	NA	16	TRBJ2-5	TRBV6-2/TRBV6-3	CASSSQGPTGAETQYF	TGTGCCAGCAGTTCTCAAGGACCGACAGGGGCAGAGACCCAGTACTTC
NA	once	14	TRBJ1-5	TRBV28	CASSPPGGYQPQHF	TGTGCCAGCAGTCCCCCAGGCGGGTATCAGCCCCAGCATTTT
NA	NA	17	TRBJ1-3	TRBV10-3	CAISELGGANSGNTIYF	TGTGCCATCAGTGAGTTGGGGGGGGCCAACTCTGGAAACACCATATATTTT
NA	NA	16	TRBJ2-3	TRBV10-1	CASSETLQGRTDTQYF	TGCGCCAGCAGTGAGACCCTGCAGGGGCGCACAGATACGCAGTATTTT
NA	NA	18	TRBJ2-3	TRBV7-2	CASSLRGTVARPTDTQYF	TGTGCCAGCAGCTTACGGGGGACCGTGGCTAGGCCCACAGATACGCAGTATTTT
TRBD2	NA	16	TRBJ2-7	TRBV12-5	CASGLVSGGRGYEQYF	TGTGCTAGTGGTTTGGTATCTGGCGGGAGAGGGTACGAGCAGTACTTC
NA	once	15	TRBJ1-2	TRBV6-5	CASSYVEASDYGYTF	TGTGCCAGCAGTTACGTGGAGGCCAGTGACTATGGCTACACCTTC
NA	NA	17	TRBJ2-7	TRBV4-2	CASSQDGGGIGSYEQYF	TGTGCCAGCAGCCAAGATGGTGGAGGCATTGGCTCCTACGAGCAGTACTTC
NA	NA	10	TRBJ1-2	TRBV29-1	CSVETDRENF	TGCAGCGTCGAAACAGATCGGGAAAACTTC
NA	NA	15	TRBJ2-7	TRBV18	CASSPGAGDSYEQYF	TGTGCCAGCTCACCAGGGGCAGGAGACTCCTACGAGCAGTACTTC